Shown below are 13 T cell receptor beta chains from a single sample sequenced in a study of early T cells in non-severe SARS-CoV-2 infection. A single record per CDR3 protein comes from TCRdb applying MiXCR to the 5' RACE reads. Of tens of thousands of distinct CDR3 sequences listed, 5.7% were seen once; the top ten hold around 6.8%. Source material: whole blood. These receptors were collected from an adult who was a healthcare worker with PCR-confirmed SARS-CoV-2 infection or an uninfected control (not recorded which).

This clonotype was detected many times. V gene TRBV20-1 combines with J gene TRBJ2-3; TRBD2 matches 10 bases. CDR1 is DFQATT, CDR2 SNEGSKA, per germline (reference sequence). This CDR3 comprises 14 residues. With 1 base clipped from V and 6 bases from J, the junction kept 4 bases outside the gene matches. CDR3 region: CSARGVSGRDTQYF. CDR3 bases: TGCAGTGCTAGAGGGGTTAGCGGGAGGGATACGCAGTATTTT.

This clonotype was detected only a few times. The chain carries TRBV10-1 and TRBJ1-1, with D possibly being TRBD1 (5 bases). The V end lost 8 bases, the J end lost 10 bases, and 17 bases lay between the germline ends. Germline CDR1 WNHNN, CDR2 SYGVQD (reference sequence). This CDR3 region has 12 residues. This CDR3 reads CASGPGEGPAFF. In DNA form, the CDR3 reads TGCGCCAGCGGCCCCGGCGAGGGGCCAGCTTTCTTT.

This clonotype was seen ten or more times. V is TRBV5-4 and J is TRBJ2-1; D gene ambiguous. CDR3 size: 13 residues. V shed 1 base and J shed 7 bases, with 9 bases lying between them. The V gene's germline CDR1 is SGHNT and CDR2 YYREEE (reference sequence). The CDR3 is CASSLHAINEQFF. CDR3 in DNA: TGTGCCAGCAGCTTGCACGCGATTAATGAGCAGTTCTTC.

This clonotype was observed at least ten times. The chain has TRBV7-9 and TRBJ1-6; D ambiguous. V lost 6 bases, J lost 7 bases, and 7 bases lay in between. This CDR3 region has 12 residues. The germline gives CDR1 SEHNR, CDR2 FQNEAQ (reference sequence). The DNA of the CDR3 is TGTGCCAGCAGTTTCAGGAATTCACCCCTCCACTTT. Residues: CASSFRNSPLHF.

This clonotype was counted only a few times. J is TRBJ2-3 and V is TRBV7-3; TRBD2 aligns across 7 bases. This CDR3 has 15 residues. From germline, CDR1 is SGHTA and CDR2 FQGTGA. V lost 6 bases to trimming and J lost 5 bases; unmatched junction nucleotides: 11. This CDR3 is CASSPGGGRVDTQYF. The CDR3, as DNA: TGTGCCAGCAGTCCTGGAGGCGGGAGAGTAGATACGCAGTATTTT.

This clonotype was found many times. This chain joins TRBV24-1 and TRBJ2-2; D is unresolved. This CDR3 is built from 12 residues. Looked up from germline, CDR1 is KGHDR and CDR2 is SFDVKD. Trimming cost V 3 bases and J 6 bases, with 4 bases left between them. CDR3 protein: CATSDQPGELFF. In DNA form, the CDR3 reads TGTGCCACCAGTGATCAGCCCGGGGAGCTGTTTTTT.

The CDR3 region has the DNA TGCGCCAGAGGGACAGGCCGTTCCTACGAGCAGTACTTC. Translation: CARGTGRSYEQYF. This chain connects TRBV10-1 to TRBJ2-7, with 8 bases that match TRBD1. Looked up from germline, CDR1 is WNHNN and CDR2 is SYGVQD (reference sequence). The CDR3 runs 13 residues. V was pared by 9 bases and J by 1 base, with 5 bases of the junction left unmatched.

This clonotype appeared a few times. This chain connects TRBV12-3 or TRBV12-4 to TRBJ1-2; D is perhaps TRBD1 (6 bases). V gave up 3 bases and J gave up 2 bases, with 10 bases separating them. CDR3 length equals 14 residues. The CDR3 loop is CASSFSTGNYGYTF. The CDR3 coding sequence is TGTGCCAGCAGTTTTAGTACAGGGAACTATGGCTACACCTTC.

This clonotype has at least ten counts. The V call is TRBV12-3 or TRBV12-4, the J call TRBJ2-2; unclear D gene. The CDR3 loop spans 11 amino acids. V lost 3 bases to trimming and J lost 8 bases, with 4 bases between them. CDR3 region: CASSFGGELFF. CDR3 nucleotides: TGTGCCAGCAGTTTCGGGGGGGAGCTGTTTTTT.

This clonotype was found a few times. V is TRBV4-1 and J is TRBJ2-1; a possible D gene is TRBD2 (6 bases). Germline loops: CDR1 MGHRA, CDR2 YSYEKL. V lost 1 base, J lost 9 bases, and 16 bases lay in between. This CDR3 is 15 amino acids long. The CDR3 sequence: CASSQASRERGEQFF. The DNA of the CDR3 is TGCGCCAGCAGCCAAGCCTCGCGGGAAAGGGGTGAGCAGTTCTTC.

This clonotype has just a few counts. The V call is TRBV30, the J call TRBJ2-3, with D uncertain. In germline, CDR1 is GTSNPN, CDR2 SVGIG (reference sequence). This CDR3 has 11 residues. V was clipped by 8 bases and J by 0 bases, with 6 bases between them. The CDR3: CALQSTDTQYF. The CDR3 DNA is TGTGCCCTGCAGAGCACAGATACGCAGTATTTT.

This clonotype was detected many times. V gene TRBV7-6 combines with J gene TRBJ2-2; D remains unclear. CDR1 SGHVS and CDR2 FNYEAQ come from the germline V gene. CDR3 length equals 14 residues. The V end lost 0 bases, the J end lost 2 bases, and 4 bases lay between the germline ends. The CDR3 here is CASSLAANTGELFF. In nucleotides, the CDR3 is TGTGCCAGCAGCTTAGCGGCCAACACCGGGGAGCTGTTTTTT.

At least ten counts were recorded for this clonotype. The rearrangement joins TRBV19 to TRBJ2-7; D possibly corresponds to TRBD2 (6 bases). Germline V lookup: CDR1 LNHDA, CDR2 SQIVND (reference sequence). V was trimmed by 6 bases and J by 3 bases, leaving 12 bases between them. This CDR3 is built from 13 residues. Written as DNA, the CDR3 is TGTGCCAGTAGAGGTAGCGGAAGCTACGAGCAGTACTTC. This codes for CASRGSGSYEQYF.